This T cell receptor (gamma chain) emerged from a study of human gamma delta and Vdelta1 T cells. Regarding the study as a whole: Reportedly, Delta One T cells were polyclonal and broadly targeted acute myeloid leukemia.

This CDR3 is 13 amino acids long. The V and J ends lost 2 bases and 9 bases, in that order; junction bases with no gene match: 10. Germline V CDR1 and CDR2: EGSNGY, YDSYNSKV. TCRdb ran CATT on the PCR reads. The table has several thousand gamma-chain clones, roughly 50% seen once. To note about this clone: Its specificity is unknown.

This chain links TRGV2 with TRGJ1 or TRGJ2. The clonotype comes from a human donor in good health. The sequenced sample was Vdelta1 gamma-delta T cells from blood grown in culture (DOT cells). In DNA, the CDR3 is TGTGCCACCTGGGACGAGACGTCGTCTAAGAAACTCTTT. Its protein is CATWDETSSKKLF.